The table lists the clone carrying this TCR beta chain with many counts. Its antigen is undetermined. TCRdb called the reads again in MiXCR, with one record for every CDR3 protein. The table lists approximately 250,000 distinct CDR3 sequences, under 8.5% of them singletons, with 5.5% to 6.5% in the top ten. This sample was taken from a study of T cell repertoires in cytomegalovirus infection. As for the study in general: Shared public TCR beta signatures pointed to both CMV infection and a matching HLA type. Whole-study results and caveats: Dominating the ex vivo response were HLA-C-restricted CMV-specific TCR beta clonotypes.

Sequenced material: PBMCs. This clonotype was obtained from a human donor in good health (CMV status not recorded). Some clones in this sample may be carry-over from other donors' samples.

CDR3 region: CASSLDSTGRQETQYF. DNA for the CDR3: TGTGCCAGCAGCTTAGACTCTACAGGGCGGCAAGAGACCCAGTACTTC. V is TRBV7-6 and J is TRBJ2-5, with D possibly matching TRBD1 (6 bases). The CDR3 covers 16 residues. Trimming took off 1 base at V and 2 bases at J, with 14 bases between the two ends. Germline V gene data show CDR1 as SGHVS and CDR2 as FNYEAQ.